This T cell receptor beta chain was found in a study of OX40 agonist ivuxolimab in advanced cancers. As for the study in general: Patients were over 65% male with ages about 23 to 79, mean approximately 58.

The germline CDR1 and CDR2 sequences are SGDLS and YYNGEE. Trimming cost V 0 bases and J 1 base, with 13 bases left between them. This CDR3 is built from 16 residues. Profiled with immunoSEQ multiplex PCR; TCRdb holds only in-frame clones, not every one. The table lists 55,000 to 65,000 clones, less than 90% of them singletons. The V and J genes are TRBV9 and TRBJ1-2; the D gene is possibly TRBD1 (5 bases). The sequenced sample was CD4+ or CD8+ T cells sorted from blood, obtained in a trial of the OX40 agonist ivuxolimab. This TCR was recovered from an adult with an advanced solid tumor such as melanoma, head and neck, liver or kidney cancer. The CDR3 here is CASSVVGTDFNYGYTF. CDR3 DNA: TGTGCCAGCAGCGTAGTGGGGACCGATTTTAACTATGGCTACACCTTC.